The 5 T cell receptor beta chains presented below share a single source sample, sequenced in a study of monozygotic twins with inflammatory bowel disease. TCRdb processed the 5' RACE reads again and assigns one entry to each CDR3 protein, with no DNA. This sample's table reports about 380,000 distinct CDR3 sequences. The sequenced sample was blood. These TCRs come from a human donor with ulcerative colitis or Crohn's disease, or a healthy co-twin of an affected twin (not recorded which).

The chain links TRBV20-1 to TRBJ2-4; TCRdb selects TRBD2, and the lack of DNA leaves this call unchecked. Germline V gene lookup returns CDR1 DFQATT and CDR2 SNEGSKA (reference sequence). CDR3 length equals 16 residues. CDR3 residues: CSAPVTSGGAKNIQYF.

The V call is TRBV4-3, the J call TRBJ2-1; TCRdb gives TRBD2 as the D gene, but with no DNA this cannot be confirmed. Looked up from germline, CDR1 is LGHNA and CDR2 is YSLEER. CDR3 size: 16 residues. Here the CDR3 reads CASSQDAGGPYNEQFF.

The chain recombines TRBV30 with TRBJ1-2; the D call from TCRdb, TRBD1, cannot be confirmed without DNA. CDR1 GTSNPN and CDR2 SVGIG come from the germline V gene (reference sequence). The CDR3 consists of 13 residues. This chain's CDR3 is CAWSGTGVDGYTF.

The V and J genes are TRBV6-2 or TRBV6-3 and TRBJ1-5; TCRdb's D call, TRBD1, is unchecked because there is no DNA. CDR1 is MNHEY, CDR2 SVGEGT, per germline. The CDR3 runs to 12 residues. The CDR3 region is CASSHGAQPQHF.

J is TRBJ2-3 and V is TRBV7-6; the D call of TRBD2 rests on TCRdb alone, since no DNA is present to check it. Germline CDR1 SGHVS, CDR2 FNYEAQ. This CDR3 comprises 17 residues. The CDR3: CASSLKVYSLFTDTQYF.